Sequencing of this T cell receptor beta chain was carried out in a study of CD8+ T cells in alopecia areata. This clone has only a few counts. Germline and genes: mouse. From the germline J gene comes the end of the CDR3, since the read stops 4 residues before it. RNA extraction and reverse transcription yielded cDNA as sequencing template. Produced via immunoSEQ multiplex PCR; TCRdb's table is partial and in-frame only. Observed in the sample are about 120,000 clones, none of them singletons. This CDR3 is 10 amino acids long. Germline V gene sequence: CDR1 NNHDY, CDR2 SYVADS. Sequencing was performed on lesional skin. The rearrangement uses TRBV13-3 and TRBJ2-1, with a weak D call TRBD2 (6 bases). This TCR was recovered from a C3H/HeJ mouse with alopecia areata. The strain is characterized by the MHC haplotype H2-k. The CDR3 sequence is CACGGAEQFF. The covered CDR3 bases are TGTGCCTGCGGGGGGGCT.